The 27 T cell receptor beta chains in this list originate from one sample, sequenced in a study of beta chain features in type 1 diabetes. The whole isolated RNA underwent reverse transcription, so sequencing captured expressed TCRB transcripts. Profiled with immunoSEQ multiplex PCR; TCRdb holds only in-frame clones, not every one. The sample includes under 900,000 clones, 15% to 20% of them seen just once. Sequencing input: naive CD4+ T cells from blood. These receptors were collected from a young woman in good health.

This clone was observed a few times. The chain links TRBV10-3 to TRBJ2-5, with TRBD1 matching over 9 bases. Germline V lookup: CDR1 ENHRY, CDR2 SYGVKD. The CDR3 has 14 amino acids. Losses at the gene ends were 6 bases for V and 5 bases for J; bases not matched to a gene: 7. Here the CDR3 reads CAIRGDRERETQYF. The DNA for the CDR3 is TGTGCCATCAGGGGGGACAGGGAGCGGGAGACCCAGTACTTC.

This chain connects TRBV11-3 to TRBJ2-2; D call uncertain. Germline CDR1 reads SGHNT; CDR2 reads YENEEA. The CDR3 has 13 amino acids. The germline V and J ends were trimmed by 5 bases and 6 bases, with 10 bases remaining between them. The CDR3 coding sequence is TGTGCCAGCAGCCCGAGAGAGTCCGGGGAGCTGTTTTTT. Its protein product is CASSPRESGELFF.

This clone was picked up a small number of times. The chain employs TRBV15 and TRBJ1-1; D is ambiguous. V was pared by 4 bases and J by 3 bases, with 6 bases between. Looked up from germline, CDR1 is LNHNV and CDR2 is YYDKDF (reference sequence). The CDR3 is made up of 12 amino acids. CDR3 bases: TGTGCCACCAGCAACAGCCACACTGAAGCTTTCTTT. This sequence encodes CATSNSHTEAFF.

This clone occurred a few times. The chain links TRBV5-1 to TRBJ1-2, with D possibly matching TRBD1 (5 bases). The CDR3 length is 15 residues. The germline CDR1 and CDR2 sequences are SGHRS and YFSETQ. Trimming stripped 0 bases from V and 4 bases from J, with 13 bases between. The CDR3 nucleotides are TGCGCCAGCAGCTTGGGCGACCCGAGGGGCTATGGCTACACCTTC. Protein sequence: CASSLGDPRGYGYTF.

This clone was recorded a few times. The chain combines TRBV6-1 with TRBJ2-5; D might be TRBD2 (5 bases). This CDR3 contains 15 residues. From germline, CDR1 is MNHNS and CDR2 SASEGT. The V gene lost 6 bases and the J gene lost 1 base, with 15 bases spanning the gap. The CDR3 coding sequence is TGTGCCAGCAGCCGGTGGGCGGGCCTCCAAGAGACCCAGTACTTC. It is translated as CASSRWAGLQETQYF.

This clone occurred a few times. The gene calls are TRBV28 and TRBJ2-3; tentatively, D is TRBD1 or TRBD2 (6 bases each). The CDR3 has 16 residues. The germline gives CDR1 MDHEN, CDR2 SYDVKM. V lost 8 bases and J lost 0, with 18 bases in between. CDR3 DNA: TGTGCCAGCCTAGGGGGGCACAACGGGAGCACAGATACGCAGTATTTT. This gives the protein CASLGGHNGSTDTQYF.

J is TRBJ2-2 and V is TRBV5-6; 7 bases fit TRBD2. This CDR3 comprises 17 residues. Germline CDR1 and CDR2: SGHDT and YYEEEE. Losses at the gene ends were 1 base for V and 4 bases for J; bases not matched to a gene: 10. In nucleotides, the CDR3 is TGTGCCAGCAGCTTGTTATTAGAGCGGGGAAGCACCGGGGAGCTGTTTTTT. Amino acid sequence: CASSLLLERGSTGELFF. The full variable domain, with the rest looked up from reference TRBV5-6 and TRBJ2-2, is DAGVTQSPTHLIKTRGQQVTLRCSPKSGHDTVSWYQQALGQGPQFIFQYYEEEERQRGNFPDRFSGHQFPNYSSELNVNALLLGDSALYLCASSLLLERGSTGELFFGEGSRLTVL.

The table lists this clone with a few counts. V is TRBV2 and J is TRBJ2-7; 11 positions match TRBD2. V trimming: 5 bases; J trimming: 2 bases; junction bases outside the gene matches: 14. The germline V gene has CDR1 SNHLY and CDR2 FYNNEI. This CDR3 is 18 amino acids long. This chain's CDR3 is CASSLLLGTSGRPYEQYF. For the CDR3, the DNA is TGTGCCAGCAGTCTTCTCCTTGGGACTAGCGGTCGTCCCTACGAGCAGTACTTC. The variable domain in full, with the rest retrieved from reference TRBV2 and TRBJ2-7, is EPEVTQTPSHQVTQMGQEVILRCVPISNHLYFYWYRQILGQKVEFLVSFYNNEISEKSEIFDDQFSVERPDGSNFTLKIRSTKLEDSAMYFCASSLLLGTSGRPYEQYFGPGTRLTVT.

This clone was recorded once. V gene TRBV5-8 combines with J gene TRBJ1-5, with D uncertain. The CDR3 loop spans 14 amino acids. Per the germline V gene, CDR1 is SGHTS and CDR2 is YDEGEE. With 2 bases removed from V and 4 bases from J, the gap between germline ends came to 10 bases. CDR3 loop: CASSFLTKNQPQHF. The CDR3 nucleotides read TGTGCCAGCAGCTTTTTAACAAAAAATCAGCCCCAGCATTTT.

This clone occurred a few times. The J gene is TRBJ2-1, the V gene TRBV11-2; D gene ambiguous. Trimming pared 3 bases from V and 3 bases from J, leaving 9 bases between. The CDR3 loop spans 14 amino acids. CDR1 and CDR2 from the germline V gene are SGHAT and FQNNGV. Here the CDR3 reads CASSFTTYYNEQFF. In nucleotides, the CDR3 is TGTGCCAGCAGCTTTACTACCTACTACAATGAGCAGTTCTTC.

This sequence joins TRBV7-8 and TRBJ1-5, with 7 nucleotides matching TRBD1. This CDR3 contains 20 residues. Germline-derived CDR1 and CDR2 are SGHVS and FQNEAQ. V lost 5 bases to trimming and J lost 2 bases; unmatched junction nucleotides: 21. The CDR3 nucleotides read TGTGCCAGCAGCCCCTCCCGGGGGGGGACAGCGATATCAGGCAATCAGCCCCAGCATTTT. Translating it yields CASSPSRGGTAISGNQPQHF.

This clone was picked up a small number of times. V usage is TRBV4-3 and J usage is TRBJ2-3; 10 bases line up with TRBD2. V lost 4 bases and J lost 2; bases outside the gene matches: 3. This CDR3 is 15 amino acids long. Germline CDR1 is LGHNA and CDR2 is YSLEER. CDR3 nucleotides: TGCGCCAGCAGCCGCGGACTAGCGGACACAGATACGCAGTATTTT. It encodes CASSRGLADTDTQYF.

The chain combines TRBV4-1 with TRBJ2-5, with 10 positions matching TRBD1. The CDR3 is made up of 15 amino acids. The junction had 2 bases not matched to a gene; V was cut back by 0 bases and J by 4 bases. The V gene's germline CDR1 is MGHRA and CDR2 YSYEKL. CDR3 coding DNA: TGCGCCAGCAGCCAAGATGGGACAGGGGTAGAGACCCAGTACTTC. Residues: CASSQDGTGVETQYF.

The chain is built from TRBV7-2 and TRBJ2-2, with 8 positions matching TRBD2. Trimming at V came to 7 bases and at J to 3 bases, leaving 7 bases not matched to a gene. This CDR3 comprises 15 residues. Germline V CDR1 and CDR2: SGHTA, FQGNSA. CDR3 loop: CASTSWTSHTGELFF. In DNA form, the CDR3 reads TGTGCCAGCACCTCTTGGACTAGCCACACCGGGGAGCTGTTTTTT.

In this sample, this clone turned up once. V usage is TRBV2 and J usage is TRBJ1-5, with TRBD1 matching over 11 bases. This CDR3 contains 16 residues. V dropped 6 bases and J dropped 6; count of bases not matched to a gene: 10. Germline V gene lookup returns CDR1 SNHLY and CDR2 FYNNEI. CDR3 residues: CASRKTGTGGSQPQHF. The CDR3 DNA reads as TGTGCCAGCAGGAAGACCGGGACAGGGGGTTCTCAGCCCCAGCATTTT.

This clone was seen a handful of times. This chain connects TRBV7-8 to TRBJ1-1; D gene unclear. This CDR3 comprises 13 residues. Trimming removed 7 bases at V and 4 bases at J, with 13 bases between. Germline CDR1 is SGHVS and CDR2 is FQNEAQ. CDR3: CASTLGFSTEAFF. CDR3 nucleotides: TGTGCCAGCACCCTGGGGTTCTCCACTGAAGCTTTCTTT.

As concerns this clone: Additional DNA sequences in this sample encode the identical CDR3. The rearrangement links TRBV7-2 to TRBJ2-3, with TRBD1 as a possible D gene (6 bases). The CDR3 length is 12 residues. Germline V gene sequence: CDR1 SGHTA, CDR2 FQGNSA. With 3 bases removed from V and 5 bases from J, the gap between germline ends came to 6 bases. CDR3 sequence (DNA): TGTGCCAGCAGCTTCAGGGGAGATACGCAGTATTTT. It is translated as CASSFRGDTQYF.

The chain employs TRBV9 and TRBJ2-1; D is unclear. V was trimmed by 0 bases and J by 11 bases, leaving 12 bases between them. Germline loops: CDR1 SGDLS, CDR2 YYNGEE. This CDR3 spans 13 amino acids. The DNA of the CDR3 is TGTGCCAGCAGCGTAGTAGGCGAGAAGCAGCAGTTCTTC. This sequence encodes CASSVVGEKQQFF.

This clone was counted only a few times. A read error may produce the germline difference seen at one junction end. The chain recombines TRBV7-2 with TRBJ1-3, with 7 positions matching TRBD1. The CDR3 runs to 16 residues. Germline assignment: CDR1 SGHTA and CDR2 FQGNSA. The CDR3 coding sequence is TGCGCCAGCAGCCAAGAAGGGGGCCTCACTGGAAACACCATATATTTT. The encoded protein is CASSQEGGLTGNTIYF. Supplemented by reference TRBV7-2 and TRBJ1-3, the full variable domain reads GAGVSQSPSNKVTEKGKDVELRCDPISGHTALYWYRQSLGQGLEFLIYFQGNSAPDKSGLPSDRFSAERTGGSVSTLTIQRTQQEDSAVYLCASSQEGGLTGNTIYFGEGSWLTVV.

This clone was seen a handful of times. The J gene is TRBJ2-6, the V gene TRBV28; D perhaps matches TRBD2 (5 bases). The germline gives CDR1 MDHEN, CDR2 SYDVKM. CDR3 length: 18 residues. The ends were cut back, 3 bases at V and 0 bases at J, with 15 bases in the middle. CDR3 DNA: TGTGCCAGCAGTTTCGTCAGCGGAAAAAGCTCTGGGGCCAACGTCCTGACTTTC. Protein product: CASSFVSGKSSGANVLTF.

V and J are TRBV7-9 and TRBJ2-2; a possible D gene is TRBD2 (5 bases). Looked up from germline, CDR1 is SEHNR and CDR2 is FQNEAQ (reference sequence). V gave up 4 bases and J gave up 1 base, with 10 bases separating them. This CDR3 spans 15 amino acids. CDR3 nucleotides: TGTGCCAGCAGCTCACTTCGGGAGAACACCGGGGAGCTGTTTTTT. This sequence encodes CASSSLRENTGELFF.

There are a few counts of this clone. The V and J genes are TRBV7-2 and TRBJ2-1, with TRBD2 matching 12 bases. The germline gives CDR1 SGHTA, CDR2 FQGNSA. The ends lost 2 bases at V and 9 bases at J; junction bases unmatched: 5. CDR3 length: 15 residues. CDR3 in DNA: TGTGCCAGCAGCTTACTGACTAGCGGGAGCGGTGAGCAGTTCTTC. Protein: CASSLLTSGSGEQFF. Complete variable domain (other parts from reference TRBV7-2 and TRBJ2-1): GAGVSQSPSNKVTEKGKDVELRCDPISGHTALYWYRQSLGQGLEFLIYFQGNSAPDKSGLPSDRFSAERTGGSVSTLTIQRTQQEDSAVYLCASSLLTSGSGEQFFGPGTRLTVL.

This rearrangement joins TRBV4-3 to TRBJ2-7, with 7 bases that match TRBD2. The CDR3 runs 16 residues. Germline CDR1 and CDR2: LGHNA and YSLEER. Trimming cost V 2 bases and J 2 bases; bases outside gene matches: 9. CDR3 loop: CASSQSGLVGTYEQYF. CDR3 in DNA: TGCGCCAGCAGCCAATCCGGACTAGTCGGTACCTACGAGCAGTACTTC.

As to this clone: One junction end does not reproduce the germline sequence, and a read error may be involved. The CDR3 loop reads CASSDLGSYEQYF. Here the CDR3 DNA reads TGTGCCAGTAGTGATTTGGGCTCCTACGAGCAGTACTTC. The chain joins TRBV25-1 to TRBJ2-7, with unresolved D. Germline V gives CDR1 MGHDK, CDR2 SYGVNS. The CDR3 totals 13 residues.

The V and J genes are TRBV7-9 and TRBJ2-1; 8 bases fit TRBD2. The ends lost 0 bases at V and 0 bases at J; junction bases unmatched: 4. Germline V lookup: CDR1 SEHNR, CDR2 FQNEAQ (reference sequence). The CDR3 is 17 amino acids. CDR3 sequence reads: CASSLAPGGGSYNEQFF. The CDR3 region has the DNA TGTGCCAGCAGCTTAGCTCCGGGAGGGGGCTCCTACAATGAGCAGTTCTTC.

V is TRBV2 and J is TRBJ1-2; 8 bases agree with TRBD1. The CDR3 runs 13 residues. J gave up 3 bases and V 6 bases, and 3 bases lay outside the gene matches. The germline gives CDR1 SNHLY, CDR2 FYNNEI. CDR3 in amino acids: CASSQDRDYGYTF. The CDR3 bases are TGTGCCAGCAGCCAGGACAGGGACTATGGCTACACCTTC. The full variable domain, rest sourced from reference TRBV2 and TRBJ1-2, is EPEVTQTPSHQVTQMGQEVILRCVPISNHLYFYWYRQILGQKVEFLVSFYNNEISEKSEIFDDQFSVERPDGSNFTLKIRSTKLEDSAMYFCASSQDRDYGYTFGSGTRLTVV.

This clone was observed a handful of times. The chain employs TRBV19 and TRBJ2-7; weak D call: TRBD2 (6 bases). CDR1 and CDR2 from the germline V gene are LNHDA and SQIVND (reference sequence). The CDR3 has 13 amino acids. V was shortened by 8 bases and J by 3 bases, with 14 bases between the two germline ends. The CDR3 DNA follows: TGTGCCAGTCAAGTAGCGGTTGGCTACGAGCAGTACTTC. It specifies CASQVAVGYEQYF.